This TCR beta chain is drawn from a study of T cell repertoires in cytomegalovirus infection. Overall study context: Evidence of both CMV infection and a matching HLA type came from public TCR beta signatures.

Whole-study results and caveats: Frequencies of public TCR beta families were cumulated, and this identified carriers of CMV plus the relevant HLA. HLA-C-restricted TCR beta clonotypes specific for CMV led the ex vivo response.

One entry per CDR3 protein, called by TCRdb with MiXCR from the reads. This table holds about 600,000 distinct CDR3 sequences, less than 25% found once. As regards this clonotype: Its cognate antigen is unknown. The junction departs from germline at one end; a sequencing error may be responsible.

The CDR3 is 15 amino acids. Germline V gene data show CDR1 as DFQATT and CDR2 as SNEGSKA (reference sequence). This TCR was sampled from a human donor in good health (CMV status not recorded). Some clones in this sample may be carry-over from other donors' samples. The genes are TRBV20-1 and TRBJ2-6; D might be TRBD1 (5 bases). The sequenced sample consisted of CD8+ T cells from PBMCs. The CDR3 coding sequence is TGCAGTGCTACCGGACGGATCTCTGGGGCCAACGTCCAGACTTTC. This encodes CSATGRISGANVQTF.